A selection of T cell receptor beta chains follows, all from one sample in a study of long-term antiretroviral therapy in people with HIV. Libraries were prepared by immunoSEQ multiplex PCR; TCRdb keeps only in-frame clonotypes and omits some of them. This sample has approximately 36,000 clones; roughly 82% occur once, and the top ten carry 6% to 7%. The sequenced sample was unsorted PBMCs, obtained 0.6 years after starting antiretroviral therapy. These receptors originate from a man younger than 35 with HIV. The CDR3 runs from the conserved cysteine through the conserved F or W. Each record gives: CDR3 DNA, CDR3 protein, J gene, clone size, V gene, D gene. The D gene is left open where the match is weak. Clone size, where shown, is once, few, many, or a class for clones that have expanded.

TGTGCCGGCGGGGGGGGGTCTGGACGAGACAATCAGCCCCAGCATTTT	CAGGGGSGRDNQPQHF	TRBJ1-5	NA	TRBV19	NA
TGTGCCAGCAGCACCAGCGCAGGACGCCAAGAGACCCAGTACTTC	CASSTSAGRQETQYF	TRBJ2-5	NA	TRBV9	NA
TGTGCCAGCAGTCTGACCCCGACGGGGGTCTACGAGCAGTACTTC	CASSLTPTGVYEQYF	TRBJ2-7	NA	TRBV27	NA
TGTGCCAGCAGCTTAGTCCCACGAGGGATGAACACTGAAGCTTTCTTT	CASSLVPRGMNTEAFF	TRBJ1-1	once	TRBV7-9	NA
TGTGCCATCGCGACCGGGACTAGAACGGGCAATGAGCAGTTCTTC	CAIATGTRTGNEQFF	TRBJ2-1	NA	TRBV10-3	TRBD2
TGTGCCAGTAGTATAACCCCAGGGAGCAATCAGCCCCAGCATTTT	CASSITPGSNQPQHF	TRBJ1-5	NA	TRBV19	NA
TGTGCCAGCAGTCACAGGGATGGAAACACCATATATTTT	CASSHRDGNTIYF	TRBJ1-3	NA	TRBV6-5	NA
TGTGCCAGCACCCAGGACAGATCGAACACCGGGGAGCTGTTTTTT	CASTQDRSNTGELFF	TRBJ2-2	NA	TRBV11-2	NA
TGTGCCAGCAGACACAGCGGGACCACCTACGAGCAGTACTTC	CASRHSGTTYEQYF	TRBJ2-7	NA	TRBV6-5	TRBD2
TGTGCCACCCGGGGGCTTCACAGGGAGCAGTTCTTC	CATRGLHREQFF	TRBJ2-1	once	TRBV6-1	NA
TGCAGCGTTGATCAGGGGACAGATACGCAGTATTTT	CSVDQGTDTQYF	TRBJ2-3	once	TRBV29-1	NA
TGTGCCAGCAGTTTATTACCGAGTCAGAGAGATGAGCAGTTCTTC	CASSLLPSQRDEQFF	TRBJ2-1	once	TRBV27	NA
TGTGCCAGCAGCTTAGTCGGGACTAGCTCCTACGAGCAGTACTTC	CASSLVGTSSYEQYF	TRBJ2-7	once	TRBV7-2	TRBD2
TGTGCCAGCAGCAATGAGGGACACTCGGGAGGAAACACCATATATTTT	CASSNEGHSGGNTIYF	TRBJ1-3	NA	TRBV21-1	NA
TGTGCCAGCAGCGGATCGGATGAAAACTATGGCTACACCTTC	CASSGSDENYGYTF	TRBJ1-2	NA	TRBV9	NA
TGTGCCAGCAGTCCGGAAGGACAGGGGTTTCAGCCCCAGCATTTT	CASSPEGQGFQPQHF	TRBJ1-5	NA	TRBV6-5	TRBD1
TGTGCCAGCAGCGTAACAGGCGGTATGAACACTGAAGCTTTCTTT	CASSVTGGMNTEAFF	TRBJ1-1	NA	TRBV9	NA
TGTGCCAGCAGTCTAACTAGCGGGGGGGGTGAGCAGTTCTTC	CASSLTSGGGEQFF	TRBJ2-1	NA	TRBV27	TRBD2
TGCGCCAGCAGCTCGGAGGGCCTGGGTGAGACCCAGTACTTC	CASSSEGLGETQYF	TRBJ2-5	once	TRBV5-1	NA
TGTGCCAGCAGTCCCAGGACAGTTTATAGCAATCAGCCCCAGCATTTT	CASSPRTVYSNQPQHF	TRBJ1-5	few	TRBV28	NA
TGTGCCAGCTCCCCGGGACGGACGGGGACTGAAGCTTTCTTT	CASSPGRTGTEAFF	TRBJ1-1	few	TRBV18	NA
TGTGCCAGCAGTGTAGTCGGGGAGACCCAGTACTTC	CASSVVGETQYF	TRBJ2-5	NA	TRBV9	NA
TGTGCCAGCAGTCCCCACCGCAGTGGAAATAGCAATCAGCCCCAGCATTTT	CASSPHRSGNSNQPQHF	TRBJ1-5	NA	TRBV27	NA
TGTGCCAGCTCGCCCTATCGCCGGGACAGGGTCTACGAGCAGTACTTC	CASSPYRRDRVYEQYF	TRBJ2-7	NA	TRBV18	TRBD1
TGCGCCAGCAGCCCCCAGGACGGACTACGCGAGCAGTACTTC	CASSPQDGLREQYF	TRBJ2-7	NA	TRBV4-3	NA
TGCGCCAGCACCGGGACTGGAAACTACGAGCAGTACTTC	CASTGTGNYEQYF	TRBJ2-7	NA	TRBV5-1	NA
TGTGCCTGGAGTGCGGACATGAGGGAGACCCAGTACTTC	CAWSADMRETQYF	TRBJ2-5	NA	TRBV30	NA